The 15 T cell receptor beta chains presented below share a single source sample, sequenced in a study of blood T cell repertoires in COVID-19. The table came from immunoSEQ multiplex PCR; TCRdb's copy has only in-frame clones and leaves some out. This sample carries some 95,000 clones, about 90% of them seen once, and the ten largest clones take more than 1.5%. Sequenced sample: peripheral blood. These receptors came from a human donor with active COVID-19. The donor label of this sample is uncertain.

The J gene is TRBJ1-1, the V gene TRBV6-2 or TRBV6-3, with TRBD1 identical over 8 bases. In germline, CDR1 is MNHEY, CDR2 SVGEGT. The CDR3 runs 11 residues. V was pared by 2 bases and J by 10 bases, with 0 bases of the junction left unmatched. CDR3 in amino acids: CASSYGTGAFF. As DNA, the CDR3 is TGTGCCAGCAGTTACGGGACAGGAGCTTTCTTT.

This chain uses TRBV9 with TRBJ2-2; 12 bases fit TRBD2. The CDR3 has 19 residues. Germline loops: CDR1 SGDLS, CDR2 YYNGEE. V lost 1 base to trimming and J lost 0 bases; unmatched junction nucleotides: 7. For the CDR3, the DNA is TGTGCCAGCAGCGTAATATCGGGACTAGCGGGCGCGAACACCGGGGAGCTGTTTTTT. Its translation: CASSVISGLAGANTGELFF.

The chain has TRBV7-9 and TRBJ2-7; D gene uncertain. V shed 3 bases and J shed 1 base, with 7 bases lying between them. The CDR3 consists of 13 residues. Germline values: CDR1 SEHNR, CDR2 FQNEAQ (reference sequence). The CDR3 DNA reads TGTGCCAGCAGCTTGCCTGAGTCCTACGAGCAGTACTTC. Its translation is CASSLPESYEQYF.

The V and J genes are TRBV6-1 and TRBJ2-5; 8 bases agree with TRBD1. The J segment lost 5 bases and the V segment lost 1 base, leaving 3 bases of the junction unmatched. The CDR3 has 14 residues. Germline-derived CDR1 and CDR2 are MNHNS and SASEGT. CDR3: CASSEGTGGETQYF. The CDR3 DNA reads TGTGCCAGCAGTGAAGGTACAGGGGGTGAGACCCAGTACTTC.

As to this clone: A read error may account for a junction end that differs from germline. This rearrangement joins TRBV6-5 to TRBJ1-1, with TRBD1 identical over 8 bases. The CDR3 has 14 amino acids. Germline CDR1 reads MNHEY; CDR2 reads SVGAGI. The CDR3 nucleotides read TGTGCCAGCAGATCCCCAGGGGGCAGGGCTGAGGCTTTCTTT. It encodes CASRSPGGRAEAFF.

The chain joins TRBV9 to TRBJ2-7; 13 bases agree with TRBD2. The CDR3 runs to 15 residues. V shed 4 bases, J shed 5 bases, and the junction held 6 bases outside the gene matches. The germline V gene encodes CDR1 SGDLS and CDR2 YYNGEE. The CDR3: CASSSRTSGGNEQYF. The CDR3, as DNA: TGTGCCAGCAGCTCCCGGACTAGCGGGGGCAACGAGCAGTACTTC.

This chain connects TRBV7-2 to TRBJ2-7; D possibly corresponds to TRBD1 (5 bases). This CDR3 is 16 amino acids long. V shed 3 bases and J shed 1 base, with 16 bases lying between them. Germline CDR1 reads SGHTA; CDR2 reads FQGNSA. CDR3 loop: CASSLQGSPLSYEQYF. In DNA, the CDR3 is TGTGCCAGCAGCTTGCAGGGCTCACCATTGTCCTACGAGCAGTACTTC.

The CDR3 DNA reads TGTGCCAGTATAGGGACAGGGACCTACAATGAGCAGTTCTTC. Amino acid sequence: CASIGTGTYNEQFF. The chain recombines TRBV19 with TRBJ2-1, with TRBD1 matching 9 bases. CDR1 and CDR2 (germline): LNHDA, SQIVND (reference sequence). This CDR3 comprises 14 residues. After removal of 7 bases from V and 2 bases from J, the junction contained 3 bases not matched to a gene.

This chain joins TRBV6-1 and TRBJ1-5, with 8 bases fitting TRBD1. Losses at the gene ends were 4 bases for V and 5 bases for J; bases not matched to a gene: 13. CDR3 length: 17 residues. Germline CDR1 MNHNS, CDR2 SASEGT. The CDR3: CASSGVTGIQGDQPQHF. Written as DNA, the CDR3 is TGTGCCAGCAGTGGGGTAACTGGGATACAGGGGGATCAGCCCCAGCATTTT.

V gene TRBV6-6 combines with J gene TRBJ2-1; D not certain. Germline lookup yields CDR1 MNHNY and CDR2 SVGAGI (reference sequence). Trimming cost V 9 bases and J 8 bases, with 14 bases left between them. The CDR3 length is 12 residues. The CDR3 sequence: CASNAVPDEQFF. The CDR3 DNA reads TGTGCCAGTAACGCGGTACCGGATGAGCAGTTCTTC.

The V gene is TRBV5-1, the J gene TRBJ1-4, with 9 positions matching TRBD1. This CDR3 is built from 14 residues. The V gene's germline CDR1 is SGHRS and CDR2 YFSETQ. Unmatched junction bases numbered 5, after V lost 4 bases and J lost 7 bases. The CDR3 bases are TGCGCCAGCAGCCCGGGACAGGGAAGTGAAAAACTGTTTTTT. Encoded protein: CASSPGQGSEKLFF. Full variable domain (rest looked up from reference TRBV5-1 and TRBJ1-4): KAGVTQTPRYLIKTRGQQVTLSCSPISGHRSVSWYQQTPGQGLQFLFEYFSETQRNKGNFPGRFSGRQFSNSRSEMNVSTLELGDSALYLCASSPGQGSEKLFFGSGTQLSVL.

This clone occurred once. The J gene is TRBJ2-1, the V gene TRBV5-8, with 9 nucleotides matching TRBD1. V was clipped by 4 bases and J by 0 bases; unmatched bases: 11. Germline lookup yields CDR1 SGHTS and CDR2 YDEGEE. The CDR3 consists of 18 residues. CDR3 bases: TGTGCCAGCAGCCTAGACAGGGGGGAGAGAAGCTCCTACAATGAGCAGTTCTTC. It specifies CASSLDRGERSSYNEQFF.

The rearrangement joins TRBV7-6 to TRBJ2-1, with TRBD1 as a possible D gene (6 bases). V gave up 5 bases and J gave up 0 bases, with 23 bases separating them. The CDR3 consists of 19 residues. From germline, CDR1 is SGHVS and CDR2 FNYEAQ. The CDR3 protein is CASSVRRPFGQSSYNEQFF. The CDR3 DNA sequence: TGTGCCAGCAGCGTTAGGAGACCTTTCGGACAGAGCTCCTACAATGAGCAGTTCTTC.

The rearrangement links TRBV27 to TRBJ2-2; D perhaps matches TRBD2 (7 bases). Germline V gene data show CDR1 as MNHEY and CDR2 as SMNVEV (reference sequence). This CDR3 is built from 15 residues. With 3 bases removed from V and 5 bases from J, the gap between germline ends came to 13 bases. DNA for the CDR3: TGTGCCAGCAGTTTTGGGGGGGCCCAGACCGGGGAGCTGTTTTTT. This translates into CASSFGGAQTGELFF.

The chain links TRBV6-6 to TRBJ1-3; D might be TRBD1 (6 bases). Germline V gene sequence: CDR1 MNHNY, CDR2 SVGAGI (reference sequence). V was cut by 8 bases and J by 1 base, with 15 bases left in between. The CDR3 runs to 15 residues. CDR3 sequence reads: CASGYRVGSGNTIYF. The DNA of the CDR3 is TGTGCCAGCGGCTACAGGGTCGGGTCTGGAAACACCATATATTTT.